This T cell receptor (beta chain) was captured in a study of CXCR3-negative and CXCR3-positive naive CD8 T cells. CDR3 length equals 15 residues. CDR1 is SNHLY, CDR2 FYNNEI, per germline. Naive CD8+ T cells showed CD45RO-CCR7+CD27+CD95-. UMI-labeled TRB cDNA libraries were prepared by 5' RACE. TCRdb reprocessed the 5' RACE reads and stores each CDR3 protein as one record, lacking DNA. The sample's table shows about 130,000 distinct CDR3 sequences. Overall study results and limits: Naive subsets were similarly diverse, while memory CD8+ repertoires were much less diverse. The majority of assays used fresh PBMCs, and CXCR3 expression partially decreased after cryopreservation. Hydrophobicity of TRB CDR3s was greater in CXCR3-positive naive cells than in CXCR3-negative naive cells.

A remark on this clonotype: As yet, its antigen is unknown.

The sample comprised naive CXCR3+ CD8+ T cells from blood. Indicated subset: CD45RO-CCR7+CD27+CD95- naive CD8+ T cells expressing CXCR3 (TNR3+). This TCR was sampled from a human donor in good health. Some clones in this sample may be carry-over from other donors' samples. The chain uses TRBV2 and TRBJ2-3. The chain's CDR3 is CASSEAWVSTDTQYF.